This T cell receptor beta chain was sequenced during a study of cytomegalovirus exposure and HLA in healthy donors. PCR primers comprised 60 Vbeta and 13 Jbeta primers. Data came from immunoSEQ multiplex PCR; TCRdb stores just in-frame clones and leaves some out. The sample records roughly 140,000 clones, about three quarters being singletons. The V gene's germline CDR1 is LNHDA and CDR2 SQIVND (reference sequence). CDR3 size: 16 residues. V was clipped by 5 bases and J by 0 bases; unmatched bases: 7. The source material was PBMCs. This TCR derives from a male donor in good health and CMV-seronegative. The genes are TRBV19 and TRBJ2-7, with 10 bases aligning to TRBD2. CDR3 bases: TGTGCCAGTAGTGCAACGACTAGCGGGTACTCCTACGAGCAGTACTTC. Its protein product is CASSATTSGYSYEQYF.